This TCR beta chain comes out of a study of Graves' ophthalmopathy and Graves' hyperthyroidism. A few counts support this clonotype. The antigen remains undetermined. The CDR3 loop spans 15 amino acids. V dropped 1 base and J dropped 3 bases, with 12 bases sitting between them. The germline V gene has CDR1 SSHAT and CDR2 FNYEAQ (reference sequence). RNA transcripts were the template, and TCR beta CDR3 regions were amplified from them. The workflow started with a first-round RT-PCR run with HTBI primers and then moved on to a second-round multiplex PCR. TCRdb ran MiXCR on the multiplex PCR reads and lists one entry per CDR3 protein. The table lists 600,000 to 950,000 distinct CDR3 sequences, around 40% of them singletons, with approximately 43% in the top ten. Regarding the study as a whole: Predictions made by the model for ophthalmopathy progression reached over 55% sensitivity and 72% to 85% specificity. Ophthalmopathy and stable hyperthyroidism were discriminated by a 13-signature model, with approximately 89% sensitivity and around 81% specificity. Blood also held most thyroid clonotypes expanded above 0.001 frequency.

This clonotype was sampled from an adult man with Graves' ophthalmopathy. The chain carries TRBV7-7 and TRBJ1-1, with a possible D match to TRBD1 (6 bases). Sequences were obtained from peripheral blood. The CDR3 nucleotides are TGTGCCAGCAGCTTAGATTGGGGGGCGGACACTGAAGCTTTCTTT. This translates into CASSLDWGADTEAFF.